This TCR beta chain was identified in a study of shared clonotypes between healthy human individuals. General study findings and limits: How much donors shared clonotypes was expected to be affected by sequencing depth.

Losses at the gene ends were 4 bases for V and 8 bases for J; bases not matched to a gene: 7. Germline CDR1 is SGHTA and CDR2 is FQGNSA. The CDR3 has 15 residues. As concerns this clone: What it binds is not known.

Deep was the level used in running the assay. Sequencing was performed with immunoSEQ multiplex PCR; in TCRdb, only in-frame clones are kept and a portion is missing. Found here are about 470,000 clones, around 75% of them singletons; the top ten hold 13%. There were no recent acute infections or vaccinations among the donors, who were healthy HIV-negative adults. The chain has TRBV7-2 and TRBJ2-4, with TRBD2 identical over 11 bases. The sequence derives from a middle-aged woman in good health. Some clones in this sample may be carry-over from other donors' samples. Sample: PBMCs. CDR3 nucleotide sequence: TGTGCCAGCAGCTCAACACTAGCGGGAGAACACATTCAGTACTTC. Its translation is CASSSTLAGEHIQYF.